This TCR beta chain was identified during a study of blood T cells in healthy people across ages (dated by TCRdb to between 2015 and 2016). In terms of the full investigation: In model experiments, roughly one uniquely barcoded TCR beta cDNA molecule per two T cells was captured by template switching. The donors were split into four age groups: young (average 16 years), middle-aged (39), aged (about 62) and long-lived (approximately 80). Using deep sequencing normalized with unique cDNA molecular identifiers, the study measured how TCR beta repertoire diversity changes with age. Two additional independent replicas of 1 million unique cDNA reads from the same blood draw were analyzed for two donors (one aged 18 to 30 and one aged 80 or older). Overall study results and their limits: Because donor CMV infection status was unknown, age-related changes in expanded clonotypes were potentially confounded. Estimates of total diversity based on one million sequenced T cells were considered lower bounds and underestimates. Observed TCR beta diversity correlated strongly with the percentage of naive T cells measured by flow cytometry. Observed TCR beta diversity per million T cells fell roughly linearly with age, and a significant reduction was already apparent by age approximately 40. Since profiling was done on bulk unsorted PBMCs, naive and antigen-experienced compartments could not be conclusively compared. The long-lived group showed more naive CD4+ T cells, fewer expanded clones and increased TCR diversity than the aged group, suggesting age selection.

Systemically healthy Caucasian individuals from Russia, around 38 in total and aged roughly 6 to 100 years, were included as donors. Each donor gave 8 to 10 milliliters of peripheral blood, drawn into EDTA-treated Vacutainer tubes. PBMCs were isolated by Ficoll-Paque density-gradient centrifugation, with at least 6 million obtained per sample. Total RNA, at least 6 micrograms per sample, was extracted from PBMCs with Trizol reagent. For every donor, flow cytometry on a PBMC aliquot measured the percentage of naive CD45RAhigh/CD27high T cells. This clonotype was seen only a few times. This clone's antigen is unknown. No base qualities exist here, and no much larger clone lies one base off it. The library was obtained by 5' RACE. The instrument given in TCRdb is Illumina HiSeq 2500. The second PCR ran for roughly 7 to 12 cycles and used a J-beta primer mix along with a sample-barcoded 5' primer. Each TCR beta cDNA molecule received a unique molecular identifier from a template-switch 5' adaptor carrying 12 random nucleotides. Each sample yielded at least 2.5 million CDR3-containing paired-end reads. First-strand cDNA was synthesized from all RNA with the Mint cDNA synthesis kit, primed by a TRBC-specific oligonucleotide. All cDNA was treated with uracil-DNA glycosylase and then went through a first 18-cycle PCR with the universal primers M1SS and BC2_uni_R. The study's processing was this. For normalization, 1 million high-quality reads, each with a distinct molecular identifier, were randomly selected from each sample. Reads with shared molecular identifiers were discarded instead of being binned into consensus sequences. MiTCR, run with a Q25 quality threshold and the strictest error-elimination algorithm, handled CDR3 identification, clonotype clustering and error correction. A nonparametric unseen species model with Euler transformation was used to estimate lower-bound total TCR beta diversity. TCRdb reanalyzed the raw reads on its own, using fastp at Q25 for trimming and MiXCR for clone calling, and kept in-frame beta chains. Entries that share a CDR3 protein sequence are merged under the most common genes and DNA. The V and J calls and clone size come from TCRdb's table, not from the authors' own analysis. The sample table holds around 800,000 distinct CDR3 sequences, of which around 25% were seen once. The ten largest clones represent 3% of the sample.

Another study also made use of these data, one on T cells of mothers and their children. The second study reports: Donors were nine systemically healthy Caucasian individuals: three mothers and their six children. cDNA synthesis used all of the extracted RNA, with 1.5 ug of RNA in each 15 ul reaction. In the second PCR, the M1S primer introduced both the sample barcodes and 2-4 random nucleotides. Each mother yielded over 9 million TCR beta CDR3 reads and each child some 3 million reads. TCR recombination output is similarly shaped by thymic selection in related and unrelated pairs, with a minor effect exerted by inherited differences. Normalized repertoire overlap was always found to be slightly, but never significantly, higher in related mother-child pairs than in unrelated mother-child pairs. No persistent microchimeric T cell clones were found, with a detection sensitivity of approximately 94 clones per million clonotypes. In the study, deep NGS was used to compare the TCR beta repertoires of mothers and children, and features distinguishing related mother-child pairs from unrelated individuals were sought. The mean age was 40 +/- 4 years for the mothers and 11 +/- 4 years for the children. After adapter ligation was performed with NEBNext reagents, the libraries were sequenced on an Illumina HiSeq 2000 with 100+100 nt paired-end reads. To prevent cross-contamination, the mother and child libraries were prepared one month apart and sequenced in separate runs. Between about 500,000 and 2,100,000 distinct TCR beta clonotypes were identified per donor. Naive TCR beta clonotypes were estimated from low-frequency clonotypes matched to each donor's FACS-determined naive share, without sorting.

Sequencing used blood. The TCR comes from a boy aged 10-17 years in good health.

The sequence in DNA is TGTGCCAGCAGCTTAAACGGACAGGTTGGCGGGGGAACCGGGGAGCTGTTTTTT. Its amino acids are CASSLNGQVGGGTGELFF. The chain uses TRBV7-7 and TRBJ2-2; the D element might be TRBD1 or TRBD2, as each aligns at 7 bases. The CDR3 starts with the cysteine, ends with the phenylalanine, and has 18 residues. Just CDR3 DNA is preserved here, 54 bases in frame from base 1. V loses 2 bases of germline sequence and J loses 5 bases, and the interval between the two ends is 21 bases. In the germline V gene (reference sequence), CDR1 corresponds to SSHAT and CDR2 to FNYEAQ.